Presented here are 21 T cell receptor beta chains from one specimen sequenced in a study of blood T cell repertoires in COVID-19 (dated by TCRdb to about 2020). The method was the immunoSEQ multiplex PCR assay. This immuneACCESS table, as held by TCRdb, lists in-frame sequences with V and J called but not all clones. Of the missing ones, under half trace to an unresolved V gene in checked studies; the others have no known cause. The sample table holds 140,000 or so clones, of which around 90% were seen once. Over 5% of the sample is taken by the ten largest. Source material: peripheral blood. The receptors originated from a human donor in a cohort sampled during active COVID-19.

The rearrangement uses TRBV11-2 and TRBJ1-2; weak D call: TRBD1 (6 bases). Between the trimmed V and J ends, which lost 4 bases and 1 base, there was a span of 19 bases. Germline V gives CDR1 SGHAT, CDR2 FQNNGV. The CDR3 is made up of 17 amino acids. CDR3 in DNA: TGTGCCAGCAGCTCAGATTCTGGACAGCCTTTTAACTATGGCTACACCTTC. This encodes CASSSDSGQPFNYGYTF. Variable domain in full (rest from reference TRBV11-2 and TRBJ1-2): EAGVAQSPRYKIIEKRQSVAFWCNPISGHATLYWYQQILGQGPKLLIQFQNNGVVDDSQLPKDRFSAERLKGVDSTLKIQPAKLEDSAVYLCASSSDSGQPFNYGYTFGSGTRLTVV.

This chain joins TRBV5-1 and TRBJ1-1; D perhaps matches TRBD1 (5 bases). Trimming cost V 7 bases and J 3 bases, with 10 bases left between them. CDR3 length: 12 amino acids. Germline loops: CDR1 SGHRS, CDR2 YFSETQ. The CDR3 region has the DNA TGCGCCAGCGGGGCATTGGACACTGAAGCTTTCTTT. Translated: CASGALDTEAFF.

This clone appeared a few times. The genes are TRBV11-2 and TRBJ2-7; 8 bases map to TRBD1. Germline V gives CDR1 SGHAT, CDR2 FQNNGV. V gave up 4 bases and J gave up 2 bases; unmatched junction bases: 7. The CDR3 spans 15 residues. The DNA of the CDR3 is TGTGCCAGCAGCTCCACCCCGGGACAGGCCTACGAGCAGTACTTC. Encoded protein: CASSSTPGQAYEQYF.

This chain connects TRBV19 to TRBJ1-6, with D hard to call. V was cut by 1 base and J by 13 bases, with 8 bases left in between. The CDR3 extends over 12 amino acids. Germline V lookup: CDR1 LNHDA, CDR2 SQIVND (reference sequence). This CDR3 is CASSIGGSPLHF. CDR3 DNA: TGTGCCAGTAGTATAGGAGGCAGCCCCCTCCACTTT.

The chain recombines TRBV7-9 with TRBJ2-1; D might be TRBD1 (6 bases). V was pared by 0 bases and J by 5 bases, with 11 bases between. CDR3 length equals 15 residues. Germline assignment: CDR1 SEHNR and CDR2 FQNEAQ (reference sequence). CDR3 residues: CASSLARGEHNEQFF. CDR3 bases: TGTGCCAGCAGCTTAGCCAGGGGCGAACACAATGAGCAGTTCTTC.

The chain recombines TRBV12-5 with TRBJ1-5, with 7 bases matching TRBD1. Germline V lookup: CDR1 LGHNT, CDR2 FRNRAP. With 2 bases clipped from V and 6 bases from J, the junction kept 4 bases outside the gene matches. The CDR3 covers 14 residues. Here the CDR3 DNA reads TGTGCTAGTGGTTTGTCGACAGGGATTCAGCCCCAGCATTTT. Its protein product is CASGLSTGIQPQHF. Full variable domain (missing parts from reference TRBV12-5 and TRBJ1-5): DARVTQTPRHKVTEMGQEVTMRCQPILGHNTVFWYRQTMMQGLELLAYFRNRAPLDDSGMPKDRFSAEMPDATLATLKIQPSEPRDSAVYFCASGLSTGIQPQHFGDGTRLSIL.

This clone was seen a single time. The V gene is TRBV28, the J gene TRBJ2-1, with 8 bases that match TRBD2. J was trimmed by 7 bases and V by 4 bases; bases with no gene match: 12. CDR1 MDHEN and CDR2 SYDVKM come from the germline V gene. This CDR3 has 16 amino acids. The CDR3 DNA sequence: TGTGCCAGCAGTTATCTTAGCGGGACCCAGGGGAATGAGCAGTTCTTC. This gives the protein CASSYLSGTQGNEQFF.

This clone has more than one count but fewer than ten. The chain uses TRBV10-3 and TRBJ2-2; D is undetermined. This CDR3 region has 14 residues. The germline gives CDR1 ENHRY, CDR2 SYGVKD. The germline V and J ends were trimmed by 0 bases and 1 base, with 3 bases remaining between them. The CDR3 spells CAISESGNTGELFF. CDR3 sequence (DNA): TGTGCCATCAGTGAGTCCGGGAACACCGGGGAGCTGTTTTTT.

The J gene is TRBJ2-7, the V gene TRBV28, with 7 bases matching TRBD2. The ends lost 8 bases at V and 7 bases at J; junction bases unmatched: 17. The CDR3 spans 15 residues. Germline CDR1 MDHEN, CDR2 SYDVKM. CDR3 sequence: CASFWTSAGAGEQYF. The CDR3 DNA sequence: TGTGCCAGCTTCTGGACTAGTGCCGGGGCGGGGGAGCAGTACTTC.

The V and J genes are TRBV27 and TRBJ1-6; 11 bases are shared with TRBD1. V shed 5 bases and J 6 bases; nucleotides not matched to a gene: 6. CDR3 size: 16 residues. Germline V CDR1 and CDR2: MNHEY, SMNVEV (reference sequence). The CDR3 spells CASSTGQGAGNSPLHF. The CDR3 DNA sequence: TGTGCCAGCAGTACCGGACAGGGGGCAGGTAATTCACCCCTCCACTTT.

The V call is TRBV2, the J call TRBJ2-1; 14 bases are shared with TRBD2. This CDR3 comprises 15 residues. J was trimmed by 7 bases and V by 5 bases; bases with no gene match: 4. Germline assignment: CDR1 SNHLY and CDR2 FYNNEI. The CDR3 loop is CASSSGTSGSNEQFF. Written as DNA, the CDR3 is TGTGCCAGCAGTTCCGGGACTAGCGGGAGTAATGAGCAGTTCTTC.

This CDR3 is CASSFRLAWHHYEQYF. The CDR3 DNA reads as TGTGCCAGCAGCTTTAGACTAGCATGGCATCACTACGAGCAGTACTTC. The chain uses TRBV5-6 and TRBJ2-7; 7 bases map to TRBD2. Per germline, CDR1 SGHDT and CDR2 YYEEEE. V lost 2 bases to trimming and J lost 3 bases; unmatched junction nucleotides: 11. This CDR3 contains 16 residues.

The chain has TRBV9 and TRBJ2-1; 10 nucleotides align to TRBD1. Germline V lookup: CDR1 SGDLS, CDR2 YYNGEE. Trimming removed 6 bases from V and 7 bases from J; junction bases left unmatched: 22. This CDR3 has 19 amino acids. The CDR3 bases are TGTGCCAGCACCCGTAGCGGCGACAGGGGGCGCATAGGGGATAATGAGCAGTTCTTC. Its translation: CASTRSGDRGRIGDNEQFF.

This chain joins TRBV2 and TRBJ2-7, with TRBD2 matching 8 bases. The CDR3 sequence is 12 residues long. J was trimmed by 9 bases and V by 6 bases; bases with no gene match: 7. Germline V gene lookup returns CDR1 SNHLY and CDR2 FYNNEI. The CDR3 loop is CASRLAEGPQYF. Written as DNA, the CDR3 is TGTGCCAGCAGACTAGCGGAAGGCCCGCAGTACTTC.

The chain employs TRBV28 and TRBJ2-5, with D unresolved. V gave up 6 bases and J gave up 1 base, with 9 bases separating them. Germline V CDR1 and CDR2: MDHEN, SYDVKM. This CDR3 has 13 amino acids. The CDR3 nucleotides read TGTGCCAGCAGACCCACAGTCCAAGAGACCCAGTACTTC. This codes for CASRPTVQETQYF.

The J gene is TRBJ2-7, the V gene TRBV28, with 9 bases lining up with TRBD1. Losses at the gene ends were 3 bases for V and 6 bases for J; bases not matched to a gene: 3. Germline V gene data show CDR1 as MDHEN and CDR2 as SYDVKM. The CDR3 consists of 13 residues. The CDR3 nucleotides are TGTGCCAGCAGTTTCGGGACAGGGCGCGAGCAGTACTTC. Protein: CASSFGTGREQYF.

Here the CDR3 reads CASIPGQGNYGYTF. In DNA, the CDR3 is TGTGCCAGCATCCCCGGACAGGGAAACTATGGCTACACCTTC. The chain uses TRBV2 and TRBJ1-2; TRBD1 agrees at 8 bases. The CDR3 extends over 14 amino acids. Trimming at V came to 7 bases and at J to 2 bases, leaving 6 bases not matched to a gene. Germline V gene data show CDR1 as SNHLY and CDR2 as FYNNEI.

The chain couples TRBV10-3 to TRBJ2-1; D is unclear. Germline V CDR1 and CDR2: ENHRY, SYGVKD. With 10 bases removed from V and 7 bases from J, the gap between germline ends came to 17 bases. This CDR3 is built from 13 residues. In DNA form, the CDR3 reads TGTGCCACATCAGGCCAGCCTGGAAATGAGCAGTTCTTC. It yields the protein CATSGQPGNEQFF.

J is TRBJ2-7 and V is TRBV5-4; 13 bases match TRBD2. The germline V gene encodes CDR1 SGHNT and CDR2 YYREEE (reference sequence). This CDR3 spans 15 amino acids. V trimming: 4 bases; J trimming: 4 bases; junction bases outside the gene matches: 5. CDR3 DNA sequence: TGTGCCAGCAGCCAGGGACTAGCGGGGTTTTACGAGCAGTACTTC. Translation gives CASSQGLAGFYEQYF. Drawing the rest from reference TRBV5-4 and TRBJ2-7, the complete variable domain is ETGVTQSPTHLIKTRGQQVTLRCSSQSGHNTVSWYQQALGQGPQFIFQYYREEENGRGNFPPRFSGLQFPNYSSELNVNALELDDSALYLCASSQGLAGFYEQYFGPGTRLTVT.

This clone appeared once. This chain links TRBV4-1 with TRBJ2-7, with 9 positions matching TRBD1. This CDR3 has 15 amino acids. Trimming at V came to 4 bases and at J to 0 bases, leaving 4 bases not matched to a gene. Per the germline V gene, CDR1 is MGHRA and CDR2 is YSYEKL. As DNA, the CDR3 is TGCGCCAGCAGCCCCGGACAGGGGCCCTCCTACGAGCAGTACTTC. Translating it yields CASSPGQGPSYEQYF.

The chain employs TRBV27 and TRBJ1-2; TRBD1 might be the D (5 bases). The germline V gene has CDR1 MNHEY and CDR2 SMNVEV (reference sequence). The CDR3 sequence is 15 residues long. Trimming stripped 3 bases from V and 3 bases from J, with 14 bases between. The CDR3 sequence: CASSFIGAGDYGYTF. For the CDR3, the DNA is TGTGCCAGCAGTTTTATAGGGGCAGGAGACTATGGCTACACCTTC.